A selection of T cell receptor beta chains follows, all from one sample in a study of control samples from healthy donors and cancer patients. TCRdb keeps only in-frame clones here, not all; method: immunoSEQ multiplex PCR. The sample lists some 120,000 clones, more than 75% seen once, with approximately 2.2% in the top ten. The sample comprised blood. All receptors come from a woman in her 70s in good health. Both conserved end residues are part of each CDR3. D genes are given only for firm matches. For some rows the clone size is stated as once, few or many, or as a class when expanded; others skip it.

>.|.|TRBJ1-6|TRBV4-3
TGCGCCAGCAGCCAAGAGGGGGCGCTTAATTCACCCCTCCACTTT
CASSQEGALNSPLHF
>.|TRBD1|TRBJ1-1|TRBV23-1
TGCGCCAGCAGTCACCAGGGGGGGGGAATGAACACTGAAGCTTTCTTT
CASSHQGGGMNTEAFF
>.|.|TRBJ2-5|TRBV4-1
TGCGCCAGCAGCCAAGGGACAGTAGGGGAGACCCAGTACTTC
CASSQGTVGETQYF
>.|TRBD1|TRBJ1-5|TRBV18
TGTGCCAGCTCACCGGGACAGGGGGCAGGTCAGCCCCAGCATTTT
CASSPGQGAGQPQHF
>.|.|TRBJ1-4|TRBV5-1
TGCGCCAGCAGCTTGAGTGGAACTAATGAAAAACTGTTTTTT
CASSLSGTNEKLFF
>.|TRBD2|TRBJ2-3|TRBV5-4
TGTGCCAGCAGCCTTAGCGGGGGCGGCACAGATACGCAGTATTTT
CASSLSGGGTDTQYF
>few|.|TRBJ2-1|TRBV3-1/TRBV3-2
TGTGCCAGCAGCCAGCAGGAGTACAATGAGCAGTTCTTC
CASSQQEYNEQFF
>.|.|TRBJ2-7|TRBV10-3
TGTGCCATCAGTGATGCGGGGCGCCTCTACGAGCAGTACTTC
CAISDAGRLYEQYF
>.|.|TRBJ2-5|TRBV5-1
TGCGCCAGCAGCTTGGGGACAGAGACCCAGTACTTC
CASSLGTETQYF
>.|TRBD2|TRBJ2-7|TRBV7-6
TGTGCCAGCAGCTCCACGGGGGGAACCTACGAGCAGTACTTC
CASSSTGGTYEQYF
>.|.|TRBJ2-1|TRBV7-8
TGTGCCAGCAGCTTGGGACACTACAATGAGCAGTTCTTC
CASSLGHYNEQFF
>.|.|TRBJ2-1|TRBV15
TGTGCCACCAGCAGATCCCCCTCCAATGAGCAGTTCTTC
CATSRSPSNEQFF
>.|TRBD1|TRBJ1-3|TRBV7-2
TGTGCCAGCAGCTTAGTACCAGGGGGCAACTCTGGAAACACCATATATTTT
CASSLVPGGNSGNTIYF